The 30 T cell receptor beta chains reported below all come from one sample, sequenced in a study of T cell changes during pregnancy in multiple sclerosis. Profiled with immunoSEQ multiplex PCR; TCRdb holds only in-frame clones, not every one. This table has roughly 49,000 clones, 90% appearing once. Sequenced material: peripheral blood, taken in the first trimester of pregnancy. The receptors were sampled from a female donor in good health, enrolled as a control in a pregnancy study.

CDR3 in amino acids: CASSASPSGAAIYEQYF. The CDR3 coding sequence is TGTGCCAGCAGCGCCAGCCCCTCGGGAGCTGCGATATACGAGCAGTACTTC. V and J are TRBV9 and TRBJ2-7; D may be TRBD2 (6 bases). This CDR3 has 17 amino acids. With 3 bases removed from V and 4 bases from J, the gap between germline ends came to 23 bases. Looked up from germline, CDR1 is SGDLS and CDR2 is YYNGEE.

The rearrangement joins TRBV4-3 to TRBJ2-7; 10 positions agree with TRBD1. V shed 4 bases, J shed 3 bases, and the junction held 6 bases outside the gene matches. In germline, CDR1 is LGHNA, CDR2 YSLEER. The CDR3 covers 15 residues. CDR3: CASSLRQGAFYEQYF. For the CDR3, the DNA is TGCGCCAGCAGCCTTCGACAGGGGGCTTTCTACGAGCAGTACTTC.

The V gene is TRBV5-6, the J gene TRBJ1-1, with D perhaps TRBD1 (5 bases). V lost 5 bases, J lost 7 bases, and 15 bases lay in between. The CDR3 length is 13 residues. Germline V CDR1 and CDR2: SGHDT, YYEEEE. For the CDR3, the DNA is TGTGCCAGCAGTTTACAGGATCCTGGTGAAGCTTTCTTT. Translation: CASSLQDPGEAFF.

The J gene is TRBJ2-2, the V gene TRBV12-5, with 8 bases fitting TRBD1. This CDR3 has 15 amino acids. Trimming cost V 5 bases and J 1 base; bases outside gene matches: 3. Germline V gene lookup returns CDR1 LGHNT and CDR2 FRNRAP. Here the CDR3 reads CASGKGQVNTGELFF. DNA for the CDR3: TGTGCTAGTGGTAAGGGACAGGTGAACACCGGGGAGCTGTTTTTT.

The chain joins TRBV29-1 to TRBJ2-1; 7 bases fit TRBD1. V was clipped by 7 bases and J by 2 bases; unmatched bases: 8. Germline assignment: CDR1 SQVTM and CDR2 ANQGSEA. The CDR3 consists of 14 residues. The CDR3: CSAPTGPPYNEQFF. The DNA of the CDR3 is TGCAGCGCACCGACAGGGCCGCCCTACAATGAGCAGTTCTTC.

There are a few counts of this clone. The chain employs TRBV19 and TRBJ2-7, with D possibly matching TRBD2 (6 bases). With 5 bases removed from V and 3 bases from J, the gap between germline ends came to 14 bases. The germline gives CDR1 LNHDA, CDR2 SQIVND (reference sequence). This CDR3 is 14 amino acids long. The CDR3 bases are TGTGCCAGTAGTCCCCATGGGGGAGGCTACGAGCAGTACTTC. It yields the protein CASSPHGGGYEQYF.

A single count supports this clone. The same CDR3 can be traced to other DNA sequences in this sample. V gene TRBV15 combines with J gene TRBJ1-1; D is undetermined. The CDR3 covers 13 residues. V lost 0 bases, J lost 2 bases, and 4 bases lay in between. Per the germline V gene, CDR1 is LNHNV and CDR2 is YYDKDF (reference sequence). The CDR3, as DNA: TGTGCCACCAGCAGAGACAGTAACACTGAAGCTTTCTTT. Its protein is CATSRDSNTEAFF.

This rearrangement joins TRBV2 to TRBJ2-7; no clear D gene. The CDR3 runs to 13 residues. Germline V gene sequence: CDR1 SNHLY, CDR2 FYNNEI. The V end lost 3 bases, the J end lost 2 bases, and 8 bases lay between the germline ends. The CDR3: CASSEELTYEQYF. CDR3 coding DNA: TGTGCCAGCAGTGAGGAGCTTACCTACGAGCAGTACTTC.

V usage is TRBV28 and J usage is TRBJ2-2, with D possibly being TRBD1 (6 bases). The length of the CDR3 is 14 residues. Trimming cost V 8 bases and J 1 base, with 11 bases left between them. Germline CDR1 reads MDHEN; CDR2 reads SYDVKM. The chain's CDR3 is CASGEQGNTGELFF. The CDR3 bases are TGTGCCAGCGGAGAACAGGGGAACACCGGGGAGCTGTTTTTT.

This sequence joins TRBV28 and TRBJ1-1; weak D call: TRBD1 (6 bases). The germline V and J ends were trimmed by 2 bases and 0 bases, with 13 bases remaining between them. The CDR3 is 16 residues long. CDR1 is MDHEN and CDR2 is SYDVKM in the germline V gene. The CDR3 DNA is TGTGCCAGCAGTTTACCCCGCGGGGGCATGAACACTGAAGCTTTCTTT. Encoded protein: CASSLPRGGMNTEAFF. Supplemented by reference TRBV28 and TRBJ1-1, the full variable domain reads DVKVTQSSRYLVKRTGEKVFLECVQDMDHENMFWYRQDPGLGLRLIYFSYDVKMKEKGDIPEGYSVSREKKERFSLILESASTNQTSMYLCASSLPRGGMNTEAFFGQGTRLTVV.

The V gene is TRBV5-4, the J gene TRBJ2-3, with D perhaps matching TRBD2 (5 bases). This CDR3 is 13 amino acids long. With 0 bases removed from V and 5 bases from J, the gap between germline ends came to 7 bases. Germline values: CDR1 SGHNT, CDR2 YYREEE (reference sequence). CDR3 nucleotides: TGTGCCAGCAGCTTGGATGAGGGAGATACGCAGTATTTT. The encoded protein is CASSLDEGDTQYF.

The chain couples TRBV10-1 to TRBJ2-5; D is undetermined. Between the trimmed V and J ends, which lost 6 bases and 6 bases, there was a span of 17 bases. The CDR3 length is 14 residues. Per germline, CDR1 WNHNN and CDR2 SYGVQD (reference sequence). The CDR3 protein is CASSPTEARKTQYF. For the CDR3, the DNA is TGCGCCAGCAGCCCCACCGAAGCTAGGAAGACCCAGTACTTC.

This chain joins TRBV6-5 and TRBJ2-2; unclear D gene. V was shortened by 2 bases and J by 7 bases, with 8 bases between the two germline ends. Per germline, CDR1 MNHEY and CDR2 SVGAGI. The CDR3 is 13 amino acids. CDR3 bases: TGTGCCAGCAGTTACGCTGGGCTCGGGGAGCTGTTTTTT. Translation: CASSYAGLGELFF.

CDR3 residues: CASSEFVNTGVNNSPLHF. The CDR3 nucleotides read TGTGCCAGCAGTGAATTTGTCAATACAGGGGTTAATAATTCACCCCTCCACTTT. The rearrangement links TRBV6-1 to TRBJ1-6, with 7 bases fitting TRBD1. V lost 2 bases, J lost 5 bases, and 12 bases stayed unmatched. This CDR3 comprises 18 residues. Germline CDR1 reads MNHNS; CDR2 reads SASEGT.

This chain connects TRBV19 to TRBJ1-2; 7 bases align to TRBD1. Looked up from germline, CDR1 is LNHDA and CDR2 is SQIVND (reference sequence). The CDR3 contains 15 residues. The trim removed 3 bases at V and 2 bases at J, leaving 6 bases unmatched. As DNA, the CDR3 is TGTGCCAGTAGTATGGACAGGCCACGAAACTATGGCTACACCTTC. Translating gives CASSMDRPRNYGYTF.

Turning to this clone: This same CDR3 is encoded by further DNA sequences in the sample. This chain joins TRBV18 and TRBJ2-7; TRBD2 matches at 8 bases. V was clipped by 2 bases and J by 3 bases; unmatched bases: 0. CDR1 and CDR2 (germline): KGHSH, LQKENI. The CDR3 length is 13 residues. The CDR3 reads CASSPAGGYEQYF. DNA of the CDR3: TGTGCCAGCTCACCAGCGGGAGGCTACGAGCAGTACTTC.

The CDR3 sequence: CSVEDQTGGYTF. Here the CDR3 DNA reads TGCAGCGTTGAAGATCAGACAGGCGGCTACACCTTC. The gene calls are TRBV29-1 and TRBJ1-2, with D tentatively TRBD1 (6 bases). This CDR3 has 12 residues. Per the germline V gene, CDR1 is SQVTM and CDR2 is ANQGSEA. V was cut by 0 bases and J by 8 bases, with 10 bases left in between.

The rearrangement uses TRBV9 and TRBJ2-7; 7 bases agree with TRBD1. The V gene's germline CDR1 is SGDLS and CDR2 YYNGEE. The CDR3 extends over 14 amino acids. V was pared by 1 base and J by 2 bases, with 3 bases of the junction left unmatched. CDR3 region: CASSVRDRAYEQYF. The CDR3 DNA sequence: TGTGCCAGCAGCGTAAGAGACAGGGCCTACGAGCAGTACTTC.

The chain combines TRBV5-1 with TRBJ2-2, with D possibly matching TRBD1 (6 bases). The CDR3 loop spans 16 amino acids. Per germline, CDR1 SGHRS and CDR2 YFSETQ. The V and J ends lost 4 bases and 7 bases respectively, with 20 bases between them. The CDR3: CASSTGHSQSGGELFF. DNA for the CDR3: TGCGCCAGCAGCACGGGACACTCACAAAGTGGCGGGGAGCTGTTTTTT.

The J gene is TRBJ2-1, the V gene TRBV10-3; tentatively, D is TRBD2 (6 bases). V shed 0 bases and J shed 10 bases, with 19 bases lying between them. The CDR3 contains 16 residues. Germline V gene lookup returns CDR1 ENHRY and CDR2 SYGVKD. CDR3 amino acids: CAISESFGREWGEQFF. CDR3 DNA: TGTGCCATCAGTGAGTCTTTCGGGCGGGAATGGGGCGAGCAGTTCTTC.

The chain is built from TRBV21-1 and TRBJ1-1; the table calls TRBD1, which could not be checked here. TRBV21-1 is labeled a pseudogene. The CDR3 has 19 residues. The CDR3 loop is CASSRRLLQGPSGNTEAFF. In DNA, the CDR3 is TGTGCCAGCAGCAGGCGGCTCCTACAGGGCCCCTCAGGGAACACTGAAGCTTTCTTT.

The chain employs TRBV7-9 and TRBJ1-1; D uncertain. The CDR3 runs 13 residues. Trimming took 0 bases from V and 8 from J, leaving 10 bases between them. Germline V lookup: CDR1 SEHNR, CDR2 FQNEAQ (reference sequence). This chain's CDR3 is CASSLAGWEEAFF. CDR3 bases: TGTGCCAGCAGCTTAGCAGGGTGGGAGGAAGCTTTCTTT.

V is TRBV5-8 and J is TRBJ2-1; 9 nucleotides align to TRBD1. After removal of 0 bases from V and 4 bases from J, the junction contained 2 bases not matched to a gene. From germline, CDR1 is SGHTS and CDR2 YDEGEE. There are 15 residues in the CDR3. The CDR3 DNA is TGTGCCAGCAGCTTGGAACAGGGGGCATACAATGAGCAGTTCTTC. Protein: CASSLEQGAYNEQFF.

This CDR3 is CSVVGRATYNEQFF. CDR3 DNA: TGCAGCGTTGTAGGGAGGGCTACCTACAATGAGCAGTTCTTC. This sequence joins TRBV29-1 and TRBJ2-1, with TRBD2 matching 7 bases. CDR1 is SQVTM, CDR2 ANQGSEA, per germline. With V trimmed by 4 bases and J by 2 bases, 5 bases remained unmatched. The CDR3 loop spans 14 amino acids.

The CDR3 protein is CASSKQGNYISPLHF. The CDR3 DNA reads TGTGCCAGCAGTAAACAGGGGAACTATATCTCACCCCTCCACTTT. The rearrangement uses TRBV6-5 and TRBJ1-6, with 7 bases matching TRBD1. Germline V lookup: CDR1 MNHEY, CDR2 SVGAGI. CDR3 size: 15 residues. Trimming at V came to 5 bases and at J to 10 bases, leaving 11 bases not matched to a gene.

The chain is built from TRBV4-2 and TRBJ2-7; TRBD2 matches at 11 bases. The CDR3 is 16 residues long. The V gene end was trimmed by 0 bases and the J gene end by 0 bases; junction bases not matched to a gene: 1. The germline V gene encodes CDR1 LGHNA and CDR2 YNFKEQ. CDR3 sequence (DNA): TGTGCCAGCAGCCAAGATGGGACTAGCGGCTCCTACGAGCAGTACTTC. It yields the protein CASSQDGTSGSYEQYF.

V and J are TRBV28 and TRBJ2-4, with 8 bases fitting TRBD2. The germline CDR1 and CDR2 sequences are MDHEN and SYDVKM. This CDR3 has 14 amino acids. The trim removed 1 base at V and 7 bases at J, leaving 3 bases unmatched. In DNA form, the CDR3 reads TGTGCCAGCAGTTTATCGGGCGGGGGGAACATTCAGTACTTC. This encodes CASSLSGGGNIQYF.

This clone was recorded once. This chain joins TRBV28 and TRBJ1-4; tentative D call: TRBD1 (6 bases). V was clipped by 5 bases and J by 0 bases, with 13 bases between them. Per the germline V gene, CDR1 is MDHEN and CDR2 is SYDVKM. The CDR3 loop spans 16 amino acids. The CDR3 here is CASSPTGRSTNEKLFF. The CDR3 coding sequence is TGTGCCAGCAGTCCGACAGGCAGGTCAACTAATGAAAAACTGTTTTTT.

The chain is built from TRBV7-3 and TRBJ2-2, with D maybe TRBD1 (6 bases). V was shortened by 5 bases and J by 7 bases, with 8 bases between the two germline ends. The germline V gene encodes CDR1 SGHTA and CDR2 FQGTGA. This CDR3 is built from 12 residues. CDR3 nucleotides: TGTGCCAGCAGCCCAGGGGACGGGGAGCTGTTTTTT. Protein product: CASSPGDGELFF.

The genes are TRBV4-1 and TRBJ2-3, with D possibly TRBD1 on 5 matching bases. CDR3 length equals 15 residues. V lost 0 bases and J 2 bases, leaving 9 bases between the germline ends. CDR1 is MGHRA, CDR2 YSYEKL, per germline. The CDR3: CASSQDQGSTDTQYF. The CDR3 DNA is TGCGCCAGCAGCCAAGATCAGGGTTCCACAGATACGCAGTATTTT.